The clone carrying this TCR beta chain came up once. The J segment lost 1 base and the V segment lost 4 bases, leaving 5 bases of the junction unmatched. The CDR3 consists of 15 residues. Germline loops: CDR1 KGHSH, CDR2 LQKENI. The data were obtained in a study of blood T cell repertoires in COVID-19. The data were produced by immunoSEQ multiplex PCR, yet TCRdb's version contains in-frame clones alone and is incomplete. The sample shows about 80,000 clones, around 69% of them seen only once. This receptor was identified in an older man with active or convalescent COVID-19. The chain uses TRBV18 and TRBJ2-7; TRBD1 agrees at 9 bases. Sequenced sample: peripheral blood. CDR3 region: CASSQGGTGSYEQYF. The CDR3 DNA reads as TGTGCCAGCTCACAGGGCGGGACAGGGTCCTACGAGCAGTACTTC.